This TCR beta chain stems from a study of T cell repertoires in cytomegalovirus infection. Looking at the study overall: Recently identified HLA-C-restricted CMV epitopes were among the peptides used. It can be stated that public TCR beta signatures indicated CMV infection as well as a matching HLA type.

General study findings and limits: HLA-C-restricted TCR beta clonotypes specific for CMV led the ex vivo response. Using cumulative public TCR beta family frequency, the authors identified those who carried CMV together with the relevant HLA.

The germline V gene has CDR1 SGHNT and CDR2 YYREEE (reference sequence). CDR3 length: 16 amino acids. V dropped 4 bases and J dropped 6 bases, with 20 bases sitting between them. One entry per CDR3 protein results from TCRdb running MiXCR on the reads. The table records approximately 770,000 distinct CDR3 sequences, about 29% of them present only once. Details on this clonotype: The antigen remains undetermined.

The material sequenced was cultured CD8+ T cells from PBMCs, taken from culture after CMV antigen stimulation. The V and J genes are TRBV5-4 and TRBJ2-1; D might be TRBD1 or TRBD2, each matching 5 bases. This TCR derives from a human donor in good health (CMV status not recorded). Some clones in this sample may be carry-over from other donors' samples. This CDR3 is CASSHPGGSSGNEQFF. The CDR3 DNA reads as TGTGCCAGCAGCCACCCTGGGGGTAGTTCAGGCAATGAGCAGTTCTTC.